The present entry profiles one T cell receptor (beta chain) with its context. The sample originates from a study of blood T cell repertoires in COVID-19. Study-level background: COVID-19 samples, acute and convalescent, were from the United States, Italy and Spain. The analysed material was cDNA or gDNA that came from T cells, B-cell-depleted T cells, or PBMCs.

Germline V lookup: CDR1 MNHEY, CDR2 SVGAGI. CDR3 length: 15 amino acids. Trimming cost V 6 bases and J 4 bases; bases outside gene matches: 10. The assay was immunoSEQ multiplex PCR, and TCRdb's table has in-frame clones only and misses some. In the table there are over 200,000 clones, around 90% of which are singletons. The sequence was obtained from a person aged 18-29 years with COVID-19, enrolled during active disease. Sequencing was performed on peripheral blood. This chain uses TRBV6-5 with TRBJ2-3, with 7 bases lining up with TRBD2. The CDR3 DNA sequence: TGTGCCAGCAGAAACACAGGCGGGAGCGCAGATACGCAGTATTTT. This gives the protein CASRNTGGSADTQYF.